Each of the 2 T cell receptor beta chains below was sequenced from the same sample in a study of T-cell memory formation after mild COVID-19. A single record per CDR3 protein comes from TCRdb applying MiXCR to the 5' RACE reads. The sample yields about 600,000 distinct CDR3 sequences, 20% to 25% seen once. The source material was PBMCs or a T cell subset sorted from them (not recorded which). Receptors originate from an adult woman who had mild COVID-19 (a few samples of this study predate the infection). Cell type and time point are not known.

The CDR3 loop is CASSLQQGYLDEQYF. The CDR3 nucleotides read TGTGCCAGCAGCTTACAACAGGGTTATCTGGACGAGCAGTACTTC. The chain combines TRBV7-9 with TRBJ2-7, with D tentatively TRBD1 (6 bases). The CDR3 loop spans 15 amino acids. Trimming stripped 2 bases from V and 5 bases from J, with 16 bases between. CDR1 and CDR2 from the germline V gene are SEHNR and FQNEAQ (reference sequence).

The chain is built from TRBV7-2 and TRBJ2-5; 7 bases are a match to TRBD2. J lost 2 bases, V lost 1 base, and 7 bases had no gene match. The CDR3 spans 16 residues. The V gene's germline CDR1 is SGHTA and CDR2 FQGNSA. The chain's CDR3 is CASSLGGLAVQETQYF. The CDR3 DNA reads as TGTGCCAGCAGCTTAGGGGGTCTAGCGGTACAAGAGACCCAGTACTTC.